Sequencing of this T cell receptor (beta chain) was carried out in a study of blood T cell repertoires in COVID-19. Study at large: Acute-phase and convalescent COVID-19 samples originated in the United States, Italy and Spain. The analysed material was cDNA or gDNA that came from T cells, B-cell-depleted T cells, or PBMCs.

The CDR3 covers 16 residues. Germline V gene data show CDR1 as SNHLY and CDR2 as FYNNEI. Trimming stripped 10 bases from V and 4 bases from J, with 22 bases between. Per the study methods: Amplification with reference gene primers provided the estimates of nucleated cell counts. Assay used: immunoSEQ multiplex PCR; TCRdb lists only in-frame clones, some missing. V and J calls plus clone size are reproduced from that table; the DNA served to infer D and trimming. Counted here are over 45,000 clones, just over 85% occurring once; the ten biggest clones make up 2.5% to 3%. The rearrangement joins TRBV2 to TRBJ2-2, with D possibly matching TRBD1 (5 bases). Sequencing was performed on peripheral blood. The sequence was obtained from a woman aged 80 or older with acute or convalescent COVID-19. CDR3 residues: CAIRALGETPTGELFF. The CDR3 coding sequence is TGTGCCATCCGCGCCCTAGGGGAAACTCCCACCGGGGAGCTGTTTTTT.